This T cell receptor beta chain emerged from a study of brain T cells in children with intractable seizures. The table came from immunoSEQ multiplex PCR; TCRdb's copy has only in-frame clones and leaves some out. The table shows some 80,000 clones, with around nine tenths occurring only once. The sequenced cases were selected for having the highest brain T cell transcript signatures. This CDR3 is 16 amino acids long. J was trimmed by 6 bases and V by 0 bases; bases with no gene match: 6. Germline CDR1 is SGDLS and CDR2 is YYNGEE. The table lists this clone with a count of one. This rearrangement joins TRBV9 to TRBJ2-1; 10 bases match TRBD1. The sequence was obtained from a girl aged 2 to 10 with Rasmussen encephalitis and intractable seizures. The input for sequencing was peripheral blood, taken at surgery. The CDR3 DNA reads as TGTGCCAGCAGCGTAGATTGGACAGGGGGAAGCAATGAGCAGTTCTTC. This codes for CASSVDWTGGSNEQFF.